The 9 T cell receptor beta chains below all came from one sample that was sequenced in a study of blood T cell repertoires in COVID-19. Using immunoSEQ multiplex PCR, the repertoire was profiled, and TCRdb retains in-frame clones only, with some absent. The sample holds 130,000 to 150,000 clones, more than 70% seen once. Sequenced input: peripheral blood. The source of these receptors is a human donor in a cohort sampled during active COVID-19.

In this sample, this clone turned up once. The V gene is TRBV19, the J gene TRBJ2-1; 11 bases align to TRBD2. J was trimmed by 4 bases and V by 5 bases; bases with no gene match: 4. Germline V CDR1 and CDR2: LNHDA, SQIVND (reference sequence). The CDR3 has 15 amino acids. The CDR3 reads CASSVTSGAYNEQFF. The CDR3 bases are TGTGCCAGTAGTGTGACTAGCGGGGCATACAATGAGCAGTTCTTC.

The chain employs TRBV25-1 and TRBJ2-7; D possibly corresponds to TRBD1 (6 bases). Trimming removed 1 base at V and 3 bases at J, with 16 bases between. The CDR3 loop spans 16 amino acids. Germline V gene data show CDR1 as MGHDK and CDR2 as SYGVNS. The CDR3 DNA reads as TGTGCCAGCAGTGAATGGGCACAGGGAAGAGGCTACGAGCAGTACTTC. It codes for CASSEWAQGRGYEQYF.

V is TRBV6-5 and J is TRBJ1-2; 7 nucleotides match TRBD1. With 3 bases clipped from V and 7 bases from J, the junction kept 11 bases outside the gene matches. Per the germline V gene, CDR1 is MNHEY and CDR2 is SVGAGI. The CDR3 spans 15 residues. The CDR3 loop reads CASSYLGQDTVGYTF. In nucleotides, the CDR3 is TGTGCCAGCAGTTATTTAGGACAGGACACGGTTGGCTACACCTTC.

V and J are TRBV3-1 (or the pseudogene TRBV3-2) and TRBJ2-1; TRBD2 matches 10 bases. The CDR3 covers 17 residues. The V and J ends lost 4 bases and 6 bases, in that order; junction bases with no gene match: 12. The germline gives CDR1 LGHDT, CDR2 YNNKEL (reference sequence). In DNA form, the CDR3 reads TGTGCCAGCAGCCCTTATGGGGCTGGACTAGCGGCCAATGAGCAGTTCTTC. Translating it yields CASSPYGAGLAANEQFF.

The chain combines TRBV10-3 with TRBJ2-1; a possible D gene is TRBD2 (6 bases). Germline lookup yields CDR1 ENHRY and CDR2 SYGVKD. Trimming left V 8 bases short and J 2 bases short, with 13 bases between. The CDR3 consists of 14 residues. CDR3 sequence (DNA): TGTGCCATCGAACGGGGGACGACCTACAATGAGCAGTTCTTC. Amino acid sequence: CAIERGTTYNEQFF.

The chain has TRBV5-4 and TRBJ2-3, with 8 bases lining up with TRBD2. The V and J ends lost 3 bases and 5 bases, in that order; junction bases with no gene match: 11. Germline CDR1 reads SGHNT; CDR2 reads YYREEE (reference sequence). The CDR3 spans 16 residues. The CDR3 region is CASSSQTSERGDTQYF. CDR3 sequence (DNA): TGTGCCAGCAGCTCCCAGACTAGCGAGAGGGGAGATACGCAGTATTTT.

This chain links TRBV21-1 with TRBJ1-4; no check of the table's D call, TRBD1, against the DNA was made. TRBV21-1 is a recognized pseudogene. This CDR3 is built from 17 residues. The CDR3 coding sequence is TGTGCCAGCCTGAAAGAGGACATCCAGCCAACTAATGAAAAACTGTTTTTT. Its protein is CASLKEDIQPTNEKLFF.

This chain links TRBV3-1 (or the pseudogene TRBV3-2) with TRBJ2-2, with TRBD1 matching over 7 bases. CDR1 and CDR2 (germline): LGHDT, YNNKEL (reference sequence). V lost 7 bases and J lost 5; bases outside the gene matches: 4. This CDR3 spans 13 amino acids. The CDR3 loop reads CASTSQGTGELFF. The CDR3 DNA follows: TGTGCCAGCACCTCACAGGGGACCGGGGAGCTGTTTTTT.

The chain joins TRBV6-6 to TRBJ2-1; TRBD1 aligns across 10 bases. From germline, CDR1 is MNHNY and CDR2 SVGAGI (reference sequence). The CDR3 loop spans 16 amino acids. Trimming removed 6 bases from V and 5 bases from J; junction bases left unmatched: 10. The CDR3 DNA is TGTGCCAGCAGCCCGGGACAGGGGATCATACACAATGAGCAGTTCTTC. Its translation: CASSPGQGIIHNEQFF.